These 27 T cell receptor beta chains were sequenced from one sample in a study of spatial heterogeneity in lung cancer. Time point reported: blood at routine non-recurrence follow-up after resection. From tumor, nontumor lung or frozen PBMC, whole RNA was taken unsorted for sequencing. A single record per CDR3 protein comes from TCRdb applying MiXCR to the 5' RACE reads. The sample gives under 150,000 distinct CDR3 sequences, less than 15% of which show up once; roughly 17% is in the top ten. The source material was PBMCs, sampled at follow-up. The receptors come from a male donor with early-stage non-small cell lung cancer.

This clonotype was detected only a few times. The J gene is TRBJ2-7, the V gene TRBV28; D is possibly TRBD1 (5 bases). CDR1 is MDHEN and CDR2 is SYDVKM in the germline V gene. The CDR3 contains 14 residues. V lost 3 bases and J 3 bases, leaving 12 bases between the germline ends. Here the CDR3 reads CASSLMGPYYEQYF. The CDR3 nucleotides read TGTGCCAGCAGTTTGATGGGGCCTTACTACGAGCAGTACTTC.

The V call is TRBV7-2, the J call TRBJ2-7; D is unresolved. This CDR3 is built from 13 residues. Trimming took off 0 bases at V and 4 bases at J, with 7 bases between the two ends. In germline, CDR1 is SGHTA, CDR2 FQGNSA. This chain's CDR3 is CASSLARQYEQYF. The CDR3 DNA follows: TGTGCCAGCAGCTTAGCGCGGCAGTACGAGCAGTACTTC.

This clonotype has just a few counts. CDR3 residues: CASLKPSGGTTSTDTQYF. The CDR3 DNA reads TGTGCCAGCCTAAAACCAAGCGGGGGGACGACTAGCACAGATACGCAGTATTTT. The rearrangement uses TRBV21-1 and TRBJ2-3; the tabulated D call, TRBD2, remains unverified against the DNA. TRBV21-1 is designated a pseudogene. CDR3 length: 18 residues.

This chain joins TRBV12-3 or TRBV12-4 and TRBJ1-2; TRBD1 agrees at 8 bases. Germline trimming cut 5 bases from V and 6 bases from J; bases unmatched to any gene: 14. There are 16 residues in the CDR3. The CDR3 nucleotides are TGTGCCAGCAGTCTAAACGGCCCGACAGGGGAGGATGGCTACACCTTC. Translated, it gives CASSLNGPTGEDGYTF.

The table lists this clonotype with many counts. The CDR3 DNA sequence: TGCAGTGCTAGAGATGGTCTAGCGGGGGACAATGAGCAGTTCTTC. Residues: CSARDGLAGDNEQFF. This chain connects TRBV20-1 to TRBJ2-1; 10 positions agree with TRBD2. CDR3 length: 15 residues. V lost 0 bases, J lost 5 bases, and 4 bases stayed unmatched. Germline CDR1 and CDR2: DFQATT and SNEGSKA (reference sequence).

This clonotype was seen a handful of times. A much larger clone differs from this one at a single base, so this may be a read error. V is TRBV12-3 or TRBV12-4 and J is TRBJ2-2; D is ambiguous. The CDR3 consists of 12 residues. Trimming left V 4 bases short and J 4 bases short, with 4 bases between. Here the CDR3 reads CASSWGTGELFF. The CDR3, as DNA: TGTGCCAGCAGTTGGGGCACCGGGGAGCTGTTTTTT.

CDR3 in amino acids: CSARDRGPNTEAFF. Here the CDR3 DNA reads TGCAGTGCTAGAGACAGGGGCCCGAACACTGAAGCTTTCTTT. This chain links TRBV20-1 with TRBJ1-1; possible D gene TRBD1, 6 bases. CDR1 is DFQATT, CDR2 SNEGSKA, per germline (reference sequence). V lost 0 bases and J 1 base, leaving 9 bases between the germline ends. The CDR3 sequence is 14 residues long.

This clonotype was picked up one time. This chain uses TRBV18 with TRBJ2-7; 9 bases agree with TRBD1. The V and J ends lost 1 base and 5 bases, in that order; junction bases with no gene match: 6. The CDR3 covers 15 residues. The germline gives CDR1 KGHSH, CDR2 LQKENI. The CDR3 DNA follows: TGTGCCAGCTCACCACTCGGGACAGGGCTAGACGAGCAGTACTTC. Residues: CASSPLGTGLDEQYF.

In its sample, this clonotype was seen a few times. This chain connects TRBV18 to TRBJ1-1, with D maybe TRBD1 (5 bases). The CDR3 loop spans 17 amino acids. V was trimmed by 1 base and J by 0 bases, leaving 15 bases between them. Germline V gene data show CDR1 as KGHSH and CDR2 as LQKENI. The DNA for the CDR3 is TGTGCCAGCTCACCACTTTCGTCAGGGTGGATGAACACTGAAGCTTTCTTT. It translates to CASSPLSSGWMNTEAFF.

The chain is built from TRBV6-1 and TRBJ1-5; 7 positions agree with TRBD1. Germline V gene data show CDR1 as MNHNS and CDR2 as SASEGT. The CDR3 loop spans 13 amino acids. V gave up 11 bases and J gave up 5 bases; unmatched junction bases: 9. CDR3 amino acids: CAAGRGPDQPQHF. For the CDR3, the DNA is TGTGCCGCGGGGAGGGGGCCCGATCAGCCCCAGCATTTT.

This clonotype showed up many times. This chain joins TRBV28 and TRBJ1-6; 7 bases fit TRBD1. J lost 10 bases, V lost 4 bases, and 4 bases had no gene match. The CDR3 has 13 amino acids. Germline V gene sequence: CDR1 MDHEN, CDR2 SYDVKM. CDR3 residues: CASSSGGRSPLHF. The CDR3 DNA reads TGTGCCAGCAGTTCAGGGGGGAGGTCACCCCTCCACTTT. The full variable domain, with the rest looked up from reference TRBV28 and TRBJ1-6, is DVKVTQSSRYLVKRTGEKVFLECVQDMDHENMFWYRQDPGLGLRLIYFSYDVKMKEKGDIPEGYSVSREKKERFSLILESASTNQTSMYLCASSSGGRSPLHFGNGTRLTVT.

This chain links TRBV12-3 or TRBV12-4 with TRBJ1-2, with 7 nucleotides matching TRBD1. The junction had 9 bases not matched to a gene; V was cut back by 5 bases and J by 6 bases. The CDR3 has 14 amino acids. CDR3 coding DNA: TGTGCCAGCAGTCCCAGGGGGGGGGGCAATGGCTACACCTTC. Translating gives CASSPRGGGNGYTF.

The chain combines TRBV28 with TRBJ2-1; no definite D call. The length of the CDR3 is 11 residues. V lost 7 bases to trimming and J lost 10 bases, with 11 bases between them. Germline-derived CDR1 and CDR2 are MDHEN and SYDVKM. CDR3 residues: CASNNPEEQFF. DNA for the CDR3: TGTGCCAGCAACAATCCAGAGGAGCAGTTCTTC.

The J gene is TRBJ2-5, the V gene TRBV6-1; tentative D call: TRBD1 (5 bases). Trimming pared 2 bases from V and 5 bases from J, leaving 15 bases between. Germline V gene sequence: CDR1 MNHNS, CDR2 SASEGT. The CDR3 sequence is 15 residues long. The CDR3 is CASSERLVRAETQYF. The CDR3 DNA sequence: TGTGCCAGCAGTGAAAGGCTAGTCAGGGCGGAGACCCAGTACTTC.

The table lists this clonotype with a few counts. The rearrangement joins TRBV4-2 to TRBJ1-5, with TRBD1 matching 12 bases. Germline V lookup: CDR1 LGHNA, CDR2 YNFKEQ. The CDR3 consists of 17 residues. The junction had 7 bases not matched to a gene; V was cut back by 1 base and J by 6 bases. The CDR3 spells CASSQAGTGGTGQPQHF. CDR3 nucleotide sequence: TGTGCCAGCAGCCAAGCGGGGACAGGGGGCACGGGTCAGCCCCAGCATTTT.

The V gene is TRBV12-3 or TRBV12-4, the J gene TRBJ2-2; no firm D call. The CDR3 is 11 residues long. V dropped 1 base and J dropped 8 bases, with 2 bases sitting between them. The CDR3 nucleotides are TGTGCCAGCAGTTTAGAAGGGGAGCTGTTTTTT. Its protein is CASSLEGELFF.

This clonotype was seen many times. The chain is built from TRBV10-3 and TRBJ2-2; 7 positions match TRBD2. This CDR3 is 16 amino acids long. Germline V gene sequence: CDR1 ENHRY, CDR2 SYGVKD. After removal of 4 bases from V and 4 bases from J, the junction contained 9 bases not matched to a gene. CDR3 nucleotide sequence: TGTGCCATCAGTGCCAGCAGCGGGGTCGCCACCGGGGAGCTGTTTTTT. Protein: CAISASSGVATGELFF.

This clonotype was detected many times. As DNA, the CDR3 is TGCAGCGTTGGGAGGACTGAAGCTTTCTTT. It codes for CSVGRTEAFF. The rearrangement links TRBV29-1 to TRBJ1-1, with D unclear. Trimming removed 4 bases at V and 5 bases at J, with 5 bases between. Per the germline V gene, CDR1 is SQVTM and CDR2 is ANQGSEA. The CDR3 extends over 10 amino acids.

In this sample, this clonotype turned up many times. The genes are TRBV9 and TRBJ2-1; D is ambiguous. This CDR3 has 15 amino acids. V shed 3 bases and J shed 4 bases, with 14 bases lying between them. The germline CDR1 and CDR2 sequences are SGDLS and YYNGEE. CDR3 nucleotides: TGTGCCAGCAGCGCTACGGTAGGGCATTACAATGAGCAGTTCTTC. This translates into CASSATVGHYNEQFF.

J is TRBJ2-5 and V is TRBV4-3, with TRBD1 matching 9 bases. Germline V lookup: CDR1 LGHNA, CDR2 YSLEER. V gave up 1 base and J gave up 2 bases; unmatched junction bases: 2. This CDR3 comprises 15 residues. CDR3 protein: CASSQGDRAQETQYF. CDR3 sequence (DNA): TGCGCCAGCAGCCAAGGGGACAGGGCTCAAGAGACCCAGTACTTC.

This clonotype was found once. The chain combines TRBV5-5 with TRBJ2-7; D may be TRBD1 (5 bases). The CDR3 length is 15 residues. The V end lost 1 base, the J end lost 4 bases, and 15 bases lay between the germline ends. The V gene's germline CDR1 is SGHKS and CDR2 YYEKEE (reference sequence). CDR3 sequence (DNA): TGTGCCAGCAGCTTGAACAGGCCTTATAGTTACGAGCAGTACTTC. Translation gives CASSLNRPYSYEQYF.

The chain couples TRBV20-1 to TRBJ1-5, with TRBD1 matching over 9 bases. Germline V gene data show CDR1 as DFQATT and CDR2 as SNEGSKA (reference sequence). V gave up 0 bases and J gave up 0 bases; unmatched junction bases: 6. This CDR3 comprises 17 residues. CDR3 region: CSARDRQGGNSNQPQHF. As DNA, the CDR3 is TGCAGTGCTAGAGATCGACAGGGGGGCAATAGCAATCAGCCCCAGCATTTT.

This chain links TRBV29-1 with TRBJ2-5, with 7 bases identical to TRBD2. This CDR3 spans 15 amino acids. Germline assignment: CDR1 SQVTM and CDR2 ANQGSEA. J lost 0 bases, V lost 6 bases, and 10 bases had no gene match. CDR3 in amino acids: CSVHKRGWYQETQYF. CDR3 DNA: TGCAGCGTACATAAGCGGGGCTGGTACCAAGAGACCCAGTACTTC.

This clonotype was counted at least ten times. The chain joins TRBV12-3 or TRBV12-4 to TRBJ1-5, with unresolved D. With 0 bases removed from V and 1 base from J, the gap between germline ends came to 10 bases. The length of the CDR3 is 16 residues. CDR3 sequence reads: CASSLAPLGSNQPQHF. CDR3 in DNA: TGTGCCAGCAGTTTAGCGCCCTTGGGGAGCAATCAGCCCCAGCATTTT.

The sample holds many counts of this clonotype. The V and J genes are TRBV2 and TRBJ1-5; no definite D call. The CDR3 has 18 residues. The germline V gene has CDR1 SNHLY and CDR2 FYNNEI. V lost 4 bases, J lost 0 bases, and 19 bases lay in between. CDR3 region: CASSVTPQFPRSNQPQHF. CDR3 nucleotides: TGTGCCAGCAGTGTCACCCCACAGTTTCCGCGTAGCAATCAGCCCCAGCATTTT.

This clonotype was seen a handful of times. This sequence joins TRBV6-5 and TRBJ2-7; 7 positions match TRBD1. The CDR3 is made up of 15 amino acids. V gave up 0 bases and J gave up 3 bases; unmatched junction bases: 5. Germline values: CDR1 MNHEY, CDR2 SVGAGI. For the CDR3, the DNA is TGTGCCAGCAGTTACTCGGTAACAGGGGTCTACGAGCAGTACTTC. Translated, it gives CASSYSVTGVYEQYF.

The V call is TRBV6-5, the J call TRBJ2-1, with 9 bases aligning to TRBD1. The V gene end was trimmed by 0 bases and the J gene end by 5 bases; junction bases not matched to a gene: 2. CDR1 is MNHEY and CDR2 is SVGAGI in the germline V gene. The CDR3 is made up of 15 amino acids. CDR3 nucleotide sequence: TGTGCCAGCAGTTACTCGGGACAGGGAAACAATGAGCAGTTCTTC. Its protein is CASSYSGQGNNEQFF.